This paragraph covers one T cell receptor beta chain sequence. Germline CDR1 MNHNS, CDR2 SASEGT. This CDR3 is built from 14 residues. V gave up 2 bases and J gave up 3 bases, with 11 bases separating them. TCRdb fed the 5' RACE reads into MiXCR, producing one record per CDR3 protein. The top ten hold about 0.5% of the sample, which has around 490,000 distinct CDR3 sequences, around 24% seen once. The sample comes from a study of identical twins. Separately, the same data were catalogued under a study of yellow fever vaccine responses in identical twins.

Sequenced: CD4+ T cells sorted from blood. The TCR was taken from a woman between 18 and 30 years old in good health. This chain uses TRBV6-1 with TRBJ2-7, with a tentative D call TRBD2 (6 bases). In DNA form, the CDR3 reads TGTGCCAGCAGTGAAAGGTCCGGGGGCTACGAGCAGTACGTC. It is translated as CASSERSGGYEQYV.